This T cell receptor beta chain is drawn from a study of T-cell reconstitution after alpha-beta-depleted transplantation in children. The germline CDR1 and CDR2 sequences are DFQATT and SNEGSKA (reference sequence). The V end lost 7 bases, the J end lost 6 bases, and 20 bases lay between the germline ends. CDR3 length equals 14 residues. This clonotype was observed many times. Unique molecular identifiers were used in preparing the TCRbeta library. TCRdb reanalysed the PCR reads using MiXCR and keeps one entry per CDR3 protein. This sample has hundreds of thousands of distinct CDR3 sequences, with roughly a tenth found just once.

This receptor was taken from a human donor who donated a stem cell graft to a child with acute myeloid leukemia. Sequences were derived from PBMCs from the stem cell graft donor, sampled from the stem cell graft. The J gene is TRBJ2-3, the V gene TRBV20-1; D may be TRBD1 (6 bases). The CDR3 loop reads CSVQDPGTRDTQYF. CDR3 coding DNA: TGCAGTGTACAAGATCCCGGGACACGGGATACGCAGTATTTT.